Below, 11 T cell receptor beta chains from the same sample are listed, as sequenced in a study of long-term antiretroviral therapy in people with HIV. The assay, immunoSEQ v3.0, was run at survey level. The repertoire was sequenced with immunoSEQ multiplex PCR; TCRdb's copy has only in-frame clones and lacks some. The table shows about 36,000 clones, with 80% occurring only once. The sequencing used unsorted PBMCs, collected 3.4 years after starting antiretroviral therapy. Receptors were obtained from a man aged 25-45 years with HIV.

The gene calls are TRBV28 and TRBJ2-1, with 10 bases aligning to TRBD2. Germline V gene lookup returns CDR1 MDHEN and CDR2 SYDVKM. The junction had 9 bases not matched to a gene; V was cut back by 1 base and J by 9 bases. The CDR3 sequence is 16 residues long. The CDR3 here is CASSLFTSGTTPEQFF. The CDR3 coding sequence is TGTGCCAGCAGTTTATTCACTAGCGGGACTACCCCTGAGCAGTTCTTC.

The chain couples TRBV7-6 to TRBJ2-7, with D possibly matching TRBD1 (5 bases). Trimming took off 5 bases at V and 2 bases at J, with 13 bases between the two ends. This CDR3 contains 14 residues. In germline, CDR1 is SGHVS, CDR2 FNYEAQ. CDR3 sequence reads: CASSPRVGAYEQYF. In nucleotides, the CDR3 is TGTGCCAGCAGCCCCCGAGTAGGGGCCTACGAGCAGTACTTC.

This clone has a single count. The chain carries TRBV5-4 and TRBJ2-1; 15 bases map to TRBD2. V shed 4 bases, J shed 7 bases, and the junction held 3 bases outside the gene matches. Germline CDR1 is SGHNT and CDR2 is YYREEE (reference sequence). This CDR3 has 15 residues. CDR3 region: CASSPGLAGGNEQFF. The CDR3 bases are TGTGCCAGCAGCCCGGGACTAGCGGGAGGTAATGAGCAGTTCTTC.

CDR3 amino acids: CASIPRDRSYNEQFF. DNA for the CDR3: TGTGCCAGCATTCCCAGGGATAGGTCCTACAATGAGCAGTTCTTC. This rearrangement joins TRBV6-6 to TRBJ2-1; maybe TRBD1 (5 bases). CDR3 size: 15 residues. V was trimmed by 7 bases and J by 1 base, leaving 14 bases between them. Germline values: CDR1 MNHNY, CDR2 SVGAGI (reference sequence).

The chain couples TRBV19 to TRBJ1-1; TRBD1 is a possible D gene (5 bases). The CDR3 is made up of 15 amino acids. Looked up from germline, CDR1 is LNHDA and CDR2 is SQIVND (reference sequence). V was pared by 6 bases and J by 1 base, with 15 bases between. CDR3 residues: CASRRLGGTNTEAFF. For the CDR3, the DNA is TGTGCCAGTAGGCGACTCGGCGGGACGAACACTGAAGCTTTCTTT.

V is TRBV6-5 and J is TRBJ2-7; D possibly matches TRBD1 or TRBD2 (6 bases each). CDR1 and CDR2 (germline): MNHEY, SVGAGI. The CDR3 is 14 residues long. Trimming removed 4 bases from V and 2 bases from J, with 12 bases in between. The CDR3 sequence is CASSSEGGPYEQYF. The DNA of the CDR3 is TGTGCCAGCAGTTCCGAAGGGGGGCCCTACGAGCAGTACTTC.

The chain has TRBV18 and TRBJ2-3, with no clear D. CDR1 and CDR2 from the germline V gene are KGHSH and LQKENI. This CDR3 contains 20 residues. Trimming left V 3 bases short and J 2 bases short, with 27 bases between. CDR3 bases: TGTGCCAGCTCACCGAGGCGCGGTAGCCAGAGCCCAGAGGTCACAGATACGCAGTATTTT. Residues: CASSPRRGSQSPEVTDTQYF.

The gene calls are TRBV13 and TRBJ2-7, with 8 bases that match TRBD2. Per germline, CDR1 PRHDT and CDR2 FYEKMQ (reference sequence). V was pared by 1 base and J by 0 bases, with 5 bases of the junction left unmatched. This CDR3 comprises 16 residues. CDR3 sequence: CASSLVAGSRSYEQYF. The CDR3 bases are TGTGCCAGCAGCTTAGTAGCGGGGTCACGCTCCTACGAGCAGTACTTC.

The rearrangement links TRBV27 to TRBJ1-1, with D tentatively TRBD1 (5 bases). V gave up 5 bases and J gave up 1 base, with 14 bases separating them. The CDR3 loop spans 15 amino acids. CDR1 is MNHEY and CDR2 is SMNVEV in the germline V gene (reference sequence). The DNA of the CDR3 is TGTGCCAGCAGTCCTAACAGGAATCCGAACACTGAAGCTTTCTTT. This sequence encodes CASSPNRNPNTEAFF.

This chain links TRBV11-2 with TRBJ2-1; D remains ambiguous. This CDR3 region has 13 residues. Germline lookup yields CDR1 SGHAT and CDR2 FQNNGV. The V end lost 4 bases, the J end lost 7 bases, and 11 bases lay between the germline ends. CDR3 region: CASSWFKGNEQFF. The CDR3 nucleotides read TGTGCCAGCAGCTGGTTTAAAGGGAATGAGCAGTTCTTC.

This chain connects TRBV11-2 to TRBJ2-1; D is perhaps TRBD2 (6 bases). CDR3 length equals 15 residues. Per germline, CDR1 SGHAT and CDR2 FQNNGV. V dropped 1 base and J dropped 2 bases, with 9 bases sitting between them. The CDR3 bases are TGTGCCAGCAGCTTAGTTGGAGGGACCTACAATGAGCAGTTCTTC. Protein: CASSLVGGTYNEQFF.